A selection of T cell receptor beta chains follows, all from one sample in a study of blood T cell repertoires in COVID-19. Only in-frame clones appear in the TCRdb table, and some are missing; sequencing was by immunoSEQ multiplex PCR. Of under 250,000 clones listed, 83% are singletons. Sequencing was carried out using peripheral blood. Receptors were obtained from a woman aged 70-85 years with active or convalescent COVID-19. Each CDR3 is given with its conserved first and last residue. Fields, in order: V gene, J gene, D gene, clone size, CDR3 protein, CDR3 DNA. The D gene is left open where the match is weak. Size tells how often a clone was seen (once, few, many) or the class of an expanded clone, and some rows leave it out.

TRBV28	TRBJ1-2	TRBD1	-	CASSRQWTGSGYTF	TGTGCCAGCAGTCGTCAGTGGACAGGGAGTGGCTACACCTTC
TRBV3-1/TRBV3-2	TRBJ1-1	-	-	CASSPILTTGPGAFF	TGTGCCAGCAGCCCTATTTTAACGACAGGTCCTGGGGCTTTCTTT
TRBV14	TRBJ2-2	-	-	CASSRVTVATGELFF	TGTGCCAGCAGCCGCGTGACAGTGGCCACCGGGGAGCTGTTTTTT
TRBV19	TRBJ2-7	TRBD1	-	CASSIAIGTDRGF	TGTGCCAGTAGTATAGCGATAGGGACAGACCGAGGCTTC
TRBV11-2	TRBJ1-6	-	-	CASSLVSRGWSPLHF	TGTGCCAGCAGCTTAGTAAGCAGGGGCTGGTCACCCCTCCACTTT
TRBV29-1	TRBJ2-7	TRBD1	-	CSVDGTGFHEQYF	TGCAGCGTTGACGGGACAGGGTTCCACGAGCAGTACTTC
TRBV20-1	TRBJ2-5	-	-	CSAEYRETQYF	TGCAGTGCTGAGTACCGGGAGACCCAGTACTTC
TRBV3-1/TRBV3-2	TRBJ2-7	-	-	CASSPTTSSYEQYF	TGTGCCAGCAGCCCCACGACTAGCTCCTACGAGCAGTACTTC
TRBV10-3	TRBJ2-5	TRBD2	few	CAISESVGLAGGPEETQYF	TGTGCCATCAGTGAGTCAGTCGGACTAGCGGGGGGTCCGGAAGAGACCCAGTACTTC
TRBV29-1	TRBJ1-1	TRBD1	few	CSVAGTDNTEAFF	TGCAGCGTTGCCGGGACAGACAACACTGAAGCTTTCTTT
TRBV27	TRBJ2-4	TRBD1	-	CASSRQGWDIQYF	TGTGCCAGCTCCCGACAGGGGTGGGACATTCAGTACTTC
TRBV18	TRBJ1-6	-	-	CASSLLPGRGDNSPLHF	TGTGCCAGCTCACTACTCCCAGGGAGGGGCGATAATTCACCCCTCCACTTT
TRBV2	TRBJ2-2	TRBD1	-	CASSSQGRQNTGELFF	TGTGCCAGCAGTTCACAGGGGCGCCAAAACACCGGGGAGCTGTTTTTT
TRBV5-6	TRBJ1-1	-	-	CASSSGWTEAFF	TGTGCCAGCAGCTCGGGGTGGACTGAAGCTTTCTTT
TRBV5-1	TRBJ2-5	TRBD2	-	CASSLVAGVTLGETQYF	TGCGCCAGCAGCTTGGTAGCGGGGGTAACGCTAGGAGAGACCCAGTACTTC
TRBV3-1/TRBV3-2	TRBJ2-1	-	-	CASSQVGLNYNEQFF	TGTGCCAGCAGCCAAGTGGGGCTAAACTACAATGAGCAGTTCTTC
TRBV28	TRBJ1-2	-	-	CASRDSPLQNYGYTF	TGTGCCAGCCGAGACAGCCCCCTGCAGAACTATGGCTACACCTTC
TRBV3-1/TRBV3-2	TRBJ1-1	TRBD1	-	CASSQTGGNTEAFF	TGTGCCAGCAGCCAAACAGGGGGCAACACTGAAGCTTTCTTT
TRBV7-9	TRBJ2-1	-	-	CASSLAGEDNEQFF	TGTGCCAGCAGCTTAGCGGGAGAAGATAATGAGCAGTTCTTC
TRBV5-1	TRBJ2-7	-	-	CASSQSTISGYEQYF	TGCGCCAGCAGCCAAAGTACGATTAGTGGCTACGAGCAGTACTTC
TRBV5-1	TRBJ2-3	-	-	CASSFPGGGRADTQYF	TGCGCCAGCAGCTTCCCGGGGGGCGGGAGAGCCGATACGCAGTATTTT
TRBV2	TRBJ2-1	TRBD2	-	CASRTTSGAYNEQFF	TGTGCCAGCAGGACCACTAGCGGAGCCTACAATGAGCAGTTCTTC
TRBV27	TRBJ2-1	TRBD2	-	CASKLAGAGNEQFF	TGTGCCAGCAAACTAGCGGGAGCTGGAAATGAGCAGTTCTTC
TRBV7-3	TRBJ2-3	TRBD2	once	CASSRRGLAGGHSTDTQYF	TGTGCCAGCAGCCGGAGGGGACTAGCGGGGGGTCACAGCACAGATACGCAGTATTTT
TRBV29-1	TRBJ1-1	-	-	CSGDGSTEAFF	TGCAGCGGTGACGGGAGCACTGAAGCTTTCTTT
TRBV5-1	TRBJ2-1	-	-	CASSSERASYNEQFF	TGCGCCAGCAGCTCCGAGCGGGCCTCATACAATGAGCAGTTCTTC
TRBV3-1/TRBV3-2	TRBJ1-2	-	-	CASSQASQANYGYTF	TGTGCCAGCAGCCAAGCGTCACAGGCCAACTATGGCTACACCTTC
TRBV6-5	TRBJ1-3	-	-	CASSPRGGNTIYF	TGTGCCAGCAGCCCCCGGGGTGGAAACACCATATATTTT
TRBV18	TRBJ2-4	-	-	CASSPRTVAKNIQYF	TGTGCCAGCTCACCACGCACTGTAGCCAAAAACATTCAGTACTTC
TRBV6-6	TRBJ2-7	TRBD2	-	CASSSREGGFYEQYF	TGTGCCAGCAGTTCCCGTGAGGGAGGGTTCTACGAGCAGTACTTC
TRBV6-2/TRBV6-3	TRBJ2-1	TRBD2	-	CASSPVRGALPAGGPSSYNEQFF	TGTGCCAGCAGCCCCGTCCGCGGGGCCCTCCCGGCGGGAGGGCCCAGCTCCTACAATGAGCAGTTCTTC
TRBV5-1	TRBJ2-5	-	-	CASKQLQETQYF	TGCGCCAGCAAGCAATTACAAGAGACCCAGTACTTC
TRBV5-1	TRBJ2-7	TRBD2	-	CASSINAGVSYEQYF	TGCGCCAGCAGCATAAACGCGGGGGTGTCCTACGAGCAGTACTTC
TRBV28	TRBJ1-2	TRBD1	-	CASSLSSRDRGPIHGYTF	TGTGCCAGCAGTTTAAGCTCCCGGGACAGGGGGCCTATACATGGCTACACCTTC
TRBV18	TRBJ1-5	TRBD1	-	CASSRATGVHQPQHF	TGTGCCAGCTCGCGCGCTACAGGGGTGCATCAGCCCCAGCATTTT
TRBV5-1	TRBJ2-2	-	-	CASSLARENTGELFF	TGCGCCAGCAGCTTGGCCCGGGAGAACACCGGGGAGCTGTTTTTT
TRBV10-3	TRBJ2-3	TRBD2	-	CAISSSGGEDTQYF	TGTGCCATCAGCTCTAGCGGGGGGGAAGATACGCAGTATTTT
TRBV15	TRBJ1-3	-	-	CATSRPGQGNTIYF	TGTGCCACCAGCAGACCGGGACAAGGAAACACCATATATTTT
TRBV18	TRBJ1-1	TRBD1	-	CASSQGAETEAFF	TGTGCCAGCTCACAGGGGGCGGAAACTGAAGCTTTCTTT
TRBV10-3	TRBJ2-7	TRBD1	-	CAISEVGQGGEQYF	TGTGCCATCAGTGAGGTGGGACAGGGGGGCGAGCAGTACTTC
TRBV27	TRBJ2-5	-	-	CASSPWLRGAETQYF	TGTGCCAGCAGTCCTTGGCTCAGGGGCGCAGAGACCCAGTACTTC